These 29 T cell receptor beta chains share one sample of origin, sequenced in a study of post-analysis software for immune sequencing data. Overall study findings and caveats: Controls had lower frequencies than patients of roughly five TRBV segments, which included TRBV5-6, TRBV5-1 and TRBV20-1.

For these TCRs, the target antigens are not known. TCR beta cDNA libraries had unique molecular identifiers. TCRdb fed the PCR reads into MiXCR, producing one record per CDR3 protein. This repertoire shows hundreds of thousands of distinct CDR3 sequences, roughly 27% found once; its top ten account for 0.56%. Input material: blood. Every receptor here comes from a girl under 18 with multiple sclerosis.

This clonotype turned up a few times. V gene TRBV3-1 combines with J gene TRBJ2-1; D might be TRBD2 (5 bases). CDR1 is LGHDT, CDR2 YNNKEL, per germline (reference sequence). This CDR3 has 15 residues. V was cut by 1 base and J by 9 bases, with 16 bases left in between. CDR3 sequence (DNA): TGTGCCAGCAGCCAAGGCGTGGCTAGCCGCTCTGAGCAGTTCTTC. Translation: CASSQGVASRSEQFF.

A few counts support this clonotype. In DNA form, the CDR3 reads TGCGCCAGCAGCAGATCAGGGGACTATGGCTACACCTTC. Translated: CASSRSGDYGYTF. This chain uses TRBV5-1 with TRBJ1-2; D is perhaps TRBD1 (6 bases). CDR1 and CDR2 from the germline V gene are SGHRS and YFSETQ. V lost 4 bases and J 3 bases, leaving 10 bases between the germline ends. CDR3 length equals 13 residues. The full variable domain, in which reference TRBV5-1 and TRBJ1-2 provide the parts outside the CDR3, is KAGVTQTPRYLIKTRGQQVTLSCSPISGHRSVSWYQQTPGQGLQFLFEYFSETQRNKGNFPGRFSGRQFSNSRSEMNVSTLELGDSALYLCASSRSGDYGYTFGSGTRLTVV.

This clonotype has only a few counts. CDR3 nucleotide sequence: TGTGCCAGCAGACCGAAAGTAGCGGACCTTCGATCAAGTGAGCAGTTCTTC. Translation gives CASRPKVADLRSSEQFF. The rearrangement links TRBV7-9 to TRBJ2-1; D possibly corresponds to TRBD2 (6 bases). The germline V gene encodes CDR1 SEHNR and CDR2 FQNEAQ (reference sequence). V gave up 6 bases and J gave up 9 bases, with 27 bases separating them. This CDR3 has 17 residues. Drawing the rest from reference TRBV7-9 and TRBJ2-1, the complete variable domain is DTGVSQNPRHKITKRGQNVTFRCDPISEHNRLYWYRQTLGQGPEFLTYFQNEAQLEKSRLLSDRFSAERPKGSFSTLEIQRTEQGDSAMYLCASRPKVADLRSSEQFFGPGTRLTVL.

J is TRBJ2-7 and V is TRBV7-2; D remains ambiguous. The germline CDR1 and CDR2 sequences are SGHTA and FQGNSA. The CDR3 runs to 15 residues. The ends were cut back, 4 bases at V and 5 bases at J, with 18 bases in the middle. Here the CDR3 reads CASSSTASAPDEQYF. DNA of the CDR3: TGTGCCAGCAGCTCGACCGCGAGCGCCCCCGACGAGCAGTACTTC.

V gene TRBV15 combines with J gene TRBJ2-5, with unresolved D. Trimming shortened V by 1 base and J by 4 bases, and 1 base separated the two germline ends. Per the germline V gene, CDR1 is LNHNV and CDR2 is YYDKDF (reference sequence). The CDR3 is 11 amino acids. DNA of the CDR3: TGTGCCACCAGCAGAGCAGAGACCCAGTACTTC. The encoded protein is CATSRAETQYF.

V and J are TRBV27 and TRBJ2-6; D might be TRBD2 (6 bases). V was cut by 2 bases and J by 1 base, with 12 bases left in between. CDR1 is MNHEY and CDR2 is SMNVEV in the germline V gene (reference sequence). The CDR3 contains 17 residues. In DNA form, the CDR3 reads TGTGCCAGCAGTTTAGGGTTCGGGGGTTCTGGGGCCAACGTCCTGACTTTC. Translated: CASSLGFGGSGANVLTF.

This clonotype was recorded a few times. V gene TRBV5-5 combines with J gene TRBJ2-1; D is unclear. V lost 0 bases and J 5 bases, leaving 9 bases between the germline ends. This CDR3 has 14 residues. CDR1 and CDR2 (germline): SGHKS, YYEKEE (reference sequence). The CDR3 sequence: CASSLGQSNNEQFF. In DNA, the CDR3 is TGTGCCAGCAGCTTGGGCCAGTCGAACAATGAGCAGTTCTTC.

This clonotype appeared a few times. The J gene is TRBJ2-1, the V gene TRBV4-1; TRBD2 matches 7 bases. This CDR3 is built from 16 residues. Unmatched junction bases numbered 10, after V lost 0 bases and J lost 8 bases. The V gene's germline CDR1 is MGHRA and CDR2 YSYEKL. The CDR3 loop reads CASSQETGLVGDEQFF. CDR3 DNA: TGCGCCAGCAGCCAAGAAACAGGACTAGTGGGGGATGAGCAGTTCTTC.

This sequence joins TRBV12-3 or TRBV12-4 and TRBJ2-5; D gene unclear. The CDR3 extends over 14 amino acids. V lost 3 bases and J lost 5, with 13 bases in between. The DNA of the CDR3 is TGTGCCAGCAGTTTTTTACAGTCTGGGGAGACCCAGTACTTC. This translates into CASSFLQSGETQYF.

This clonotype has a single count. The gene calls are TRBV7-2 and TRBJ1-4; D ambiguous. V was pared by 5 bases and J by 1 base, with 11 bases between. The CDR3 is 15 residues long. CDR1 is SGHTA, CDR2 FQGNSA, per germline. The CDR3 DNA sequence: TGTGCCAGCAGCCCCAGGAGATTAACTAATGAAAAACTGTTTTTT. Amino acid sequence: CASSPRRLTNEKLFF.

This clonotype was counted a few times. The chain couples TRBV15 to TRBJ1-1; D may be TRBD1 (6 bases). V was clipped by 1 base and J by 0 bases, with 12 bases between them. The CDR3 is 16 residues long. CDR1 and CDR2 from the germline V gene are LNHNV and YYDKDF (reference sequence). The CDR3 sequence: CATSRGEGVLNTEAFF. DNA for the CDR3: TGTGCCACCAGCAGAGGGGAGGGGGTGCTGAACACTGAAGCTTTCTTT.

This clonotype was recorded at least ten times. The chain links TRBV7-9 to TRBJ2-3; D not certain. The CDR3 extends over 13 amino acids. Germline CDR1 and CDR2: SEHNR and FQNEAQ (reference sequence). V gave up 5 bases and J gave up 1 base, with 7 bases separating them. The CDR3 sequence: CASSPAGTDTQYF. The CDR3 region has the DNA TGTGCCAGCAGCCCCGCGGGCACAGATACGCAGTATTTT.

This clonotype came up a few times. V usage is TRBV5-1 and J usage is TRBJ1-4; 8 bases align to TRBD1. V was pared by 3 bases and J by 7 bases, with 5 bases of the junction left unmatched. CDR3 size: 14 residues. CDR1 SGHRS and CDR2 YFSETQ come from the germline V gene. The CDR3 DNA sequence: TGCGCCAGCAGCTCGAGGCAGGGGGCTGAAAAACTGTTTTTT. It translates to CASSSRQGAEKLFF. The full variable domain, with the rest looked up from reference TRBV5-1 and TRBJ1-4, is KAGVTQTPRYLIKTRGQQVTLSCSPISGHRSVSWYQQTPGQGLQFLFEYFSETQRNKGNFPGRFSGRQFSNSRSEMNVSTLELGDSALYLCASSSRQGAEKLFFGSGTQLSVL.

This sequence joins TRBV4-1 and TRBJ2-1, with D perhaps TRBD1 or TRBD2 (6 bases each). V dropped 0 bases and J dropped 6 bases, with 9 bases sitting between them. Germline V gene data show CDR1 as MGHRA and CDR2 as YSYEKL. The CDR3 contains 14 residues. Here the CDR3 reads CASSQDRGPNEQFF. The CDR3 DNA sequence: TGCGCCAGCAGCCAAGATCGGGGGCCCAATGAGCAGTTCTTC.

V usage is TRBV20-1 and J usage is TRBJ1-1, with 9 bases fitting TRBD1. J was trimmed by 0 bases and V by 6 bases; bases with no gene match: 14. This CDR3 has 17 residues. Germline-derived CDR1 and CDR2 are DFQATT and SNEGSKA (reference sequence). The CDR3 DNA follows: TGCAGTGCCGGCTCCAACAGGGGGCGCGGTGTGAACACTGAAGCTTTCTTT. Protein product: CSAGSNRGRGVNTEAFF.

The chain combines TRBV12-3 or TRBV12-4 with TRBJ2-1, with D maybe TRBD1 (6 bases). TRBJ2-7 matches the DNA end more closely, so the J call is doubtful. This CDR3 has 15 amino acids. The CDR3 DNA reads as TGTGCCAGCAGTAAGGGGGTTAGAGGTGGGAATGAGCAGTACTTC. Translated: CASSKGVRGGNEQYF.

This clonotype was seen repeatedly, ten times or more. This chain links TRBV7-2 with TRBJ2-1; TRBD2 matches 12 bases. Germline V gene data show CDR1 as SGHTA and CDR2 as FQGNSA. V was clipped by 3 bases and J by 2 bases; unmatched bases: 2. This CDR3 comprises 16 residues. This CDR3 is CASSLRLAGAYNEQFF. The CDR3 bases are TGTGCCAGCAGCTTGAGACTAGCGGGGGCCTACAATGAGCAGTTCTTC.

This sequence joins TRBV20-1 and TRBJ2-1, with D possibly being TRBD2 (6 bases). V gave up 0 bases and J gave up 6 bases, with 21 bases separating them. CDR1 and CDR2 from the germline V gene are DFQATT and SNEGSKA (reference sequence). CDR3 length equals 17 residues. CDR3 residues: CSARDIPVWDSSNEQFF. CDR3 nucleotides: TGCAGTGCTAGAGATATCCCCGTTTGGGACTCGTCCAATGAGCAGTTCTTC.

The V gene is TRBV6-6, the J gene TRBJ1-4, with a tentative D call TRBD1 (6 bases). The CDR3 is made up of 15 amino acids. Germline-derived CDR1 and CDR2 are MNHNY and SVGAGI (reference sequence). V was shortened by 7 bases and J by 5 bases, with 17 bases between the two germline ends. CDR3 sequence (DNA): TGTGCCAGCAACGCTCTTGGGCAGGGGAATGAAAAACTGTTTTTT. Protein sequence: CASNALGQGNEKLFF.

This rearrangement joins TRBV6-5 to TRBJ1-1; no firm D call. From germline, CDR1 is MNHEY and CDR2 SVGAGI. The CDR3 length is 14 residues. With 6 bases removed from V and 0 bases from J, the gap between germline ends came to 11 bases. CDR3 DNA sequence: TGTGCCAGCAGCCGGGCCGGGTTGAACACTGAAGCTTTCTTT. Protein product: CASSRAGLNTEAFF.

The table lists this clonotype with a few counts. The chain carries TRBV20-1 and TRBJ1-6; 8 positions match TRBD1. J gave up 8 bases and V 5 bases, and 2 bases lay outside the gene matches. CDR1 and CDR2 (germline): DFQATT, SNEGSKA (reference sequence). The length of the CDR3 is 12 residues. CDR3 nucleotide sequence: TGCAGTGCTGGGACAGGTGATTCACCCCTCCACTTT. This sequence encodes CSAGTGDSPLHF.

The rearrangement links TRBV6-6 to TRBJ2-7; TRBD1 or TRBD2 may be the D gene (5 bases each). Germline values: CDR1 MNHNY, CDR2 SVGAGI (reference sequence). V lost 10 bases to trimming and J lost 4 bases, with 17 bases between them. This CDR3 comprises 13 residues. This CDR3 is CATVRGTPYEQYF. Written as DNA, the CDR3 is TGTGCCACCGTGAGGGGAACCCCATACGAGCAGTACTTC.

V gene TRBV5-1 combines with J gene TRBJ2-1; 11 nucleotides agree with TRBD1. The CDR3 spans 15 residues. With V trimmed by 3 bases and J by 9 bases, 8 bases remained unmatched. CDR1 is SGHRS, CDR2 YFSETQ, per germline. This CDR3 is CASSSWDRGNFEQFF. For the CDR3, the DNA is TGCGCCAGCAGCTCCTGGGACAGGGGGAATTTTGAGCAGTTCTTC.

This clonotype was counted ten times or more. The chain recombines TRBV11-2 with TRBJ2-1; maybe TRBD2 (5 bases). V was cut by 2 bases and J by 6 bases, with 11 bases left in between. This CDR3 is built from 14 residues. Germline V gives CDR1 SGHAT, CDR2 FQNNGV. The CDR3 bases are TGTGCCAGCAGCTTAACGAGGGTAGGCAATGAGCAGTTCTTC. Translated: CASSLTRVGNEQFF.

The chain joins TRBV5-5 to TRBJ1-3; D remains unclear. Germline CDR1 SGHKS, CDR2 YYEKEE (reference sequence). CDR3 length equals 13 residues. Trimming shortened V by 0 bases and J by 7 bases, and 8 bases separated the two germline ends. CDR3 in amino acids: CASSLASGNTIYF. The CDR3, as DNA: TGTGCCAGCAGCTTGGCCTCGGGGAACACCATATATTTT.

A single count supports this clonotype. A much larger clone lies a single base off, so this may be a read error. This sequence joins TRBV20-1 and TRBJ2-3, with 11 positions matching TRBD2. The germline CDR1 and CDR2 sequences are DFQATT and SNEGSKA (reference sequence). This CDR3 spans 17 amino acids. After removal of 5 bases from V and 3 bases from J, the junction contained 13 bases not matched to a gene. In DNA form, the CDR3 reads TGCAGTGCTGGACCTTTAGCGGGAGGGCTCATGACAGATACGCAGTATTTT. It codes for CSAGPLAGGLMTDTQYF.

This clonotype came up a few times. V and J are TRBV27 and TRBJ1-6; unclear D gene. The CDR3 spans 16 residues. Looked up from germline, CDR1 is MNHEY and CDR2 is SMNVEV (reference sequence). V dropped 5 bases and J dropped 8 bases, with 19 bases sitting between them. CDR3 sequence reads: CASSPLLTRRHSPLHF. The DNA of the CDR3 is TGTGCCAGCAGTCCGCTTCTGACCAGGAGGCATTCACCCCTCCACTTT.

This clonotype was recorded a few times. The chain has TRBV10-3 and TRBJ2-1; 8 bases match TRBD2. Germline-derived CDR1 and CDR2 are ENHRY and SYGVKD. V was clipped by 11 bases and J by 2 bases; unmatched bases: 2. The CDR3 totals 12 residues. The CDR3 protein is CAAGGTYNEQFF. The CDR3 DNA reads TGTGCCGCGGGGGGAACCTACAATGAGCAGTTCTTC.

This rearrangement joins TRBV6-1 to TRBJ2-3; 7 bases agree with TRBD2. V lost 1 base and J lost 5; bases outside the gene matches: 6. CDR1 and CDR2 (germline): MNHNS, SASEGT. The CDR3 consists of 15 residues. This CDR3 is CASSEGAGVGDTQYF. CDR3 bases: TGTGCCAGCAGTGAAGGGGCGGGGGTAGGAGATACGCAGTATTTT.